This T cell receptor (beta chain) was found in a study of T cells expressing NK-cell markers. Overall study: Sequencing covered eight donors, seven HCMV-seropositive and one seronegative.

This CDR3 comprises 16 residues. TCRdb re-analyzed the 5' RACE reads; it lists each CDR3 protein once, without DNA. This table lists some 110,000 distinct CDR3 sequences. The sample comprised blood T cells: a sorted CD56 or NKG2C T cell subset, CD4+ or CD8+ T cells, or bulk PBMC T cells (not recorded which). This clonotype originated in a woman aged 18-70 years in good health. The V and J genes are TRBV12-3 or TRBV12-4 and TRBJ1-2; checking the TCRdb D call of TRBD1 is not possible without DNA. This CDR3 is CASSFLQDTANYGYTF.